These 14 T cell receptor beta chains were sequenced from one sample in a study of T cell responses to AZD1222 COVID-19 vaccine. Sequencing was performed with immunoSEQ multiplex PCR; in TCRdb, only in-frame clones are kept and a portion is missing. The sample lists roughly 120,000 clones, 87% occurring once. The input for sequencing was peripheral blood, taken on day 0 of AZD1222 vaccination. The receptors were gathered from an adult in good health.

J is TRBJ2-2 and V is TRBV3-1 (or the pseudogene TRBV3-2); D unclear. The CDR3 sequence is 12 residues long. Germline V gene lookup returns CDR1 LGHDT and CDR2 YNNKEL (reference sequence). The germline V and J ends were trimmed by 4 bases and 6 bases, with 6 bases remaining between them. The CDR3 nucleotides are TGTGCCAGCAGCCCCTCCCCCGGGGAGCTGTTTTTT. It translates to CASSPSPGELFF.

This clone was seen just once. V usage is TRBV2 and J usage is TRBJ2-3; a weak D match, TRBD1 (5 bases). V dropped 8 bases and J dropped 2 bases, with 14 bases sitting between them. CDR1 SNHLY and CDR2 FYNNEI come from the germline V gene. CDR3 length equals 14 residues. The CDR3 DNA sequence: TGTGCCAGCCTAAGGGGCGAGCCCACAGATACGCAGTATTTT. This encodes CASLRGEPTDTQYF.

The sample holds one count of this clone. V gene TRBV2 combines with J gene TRBJ2-3; D might be TRBD2 (5 bases). This CDR3 is built from 14 residues. Per germline, CDR1 SNHLY and CDR2 FYNNEI. Deletions cut 10 bases from V and 0 bases from J, with 14 bases between. In DNA, the CDR3 is TGTGCCACTTCTCGGACTGCTAGCACAGATACGCAGTATTTT. Translation: CATSRTASTDTQYF.

V gene TRBV19 combines with J gene TRBJ1-2; D uncertain. The length of the CDR3 is 15 residues. The V gene's germline CDR1 is LNHDA and CDR2 SQIVND (reference sequence). Trimming cost V 0 bases and J 4 bases, with 12 bases left between them. The CDR3 nucleotides are TGTGCCAGTAGTATAGATGAGGATTTTCTCTATGGCTACACCTTC. It encodes CASSIDEDFLYGYTF.

CDR3 nucleotides: TGTGCCAGCAGCCAAGATAGAGACAGCTTGAATCGCTGGACCGGGGAGCTGTTTTTT. It is translated as CASSQDRDSLNRWTGELFF. The V call is TRBV3-1 (or the pseudogene TRBV3-2), the J call TRBJ2-2, with D tentatively TRBD1 (5 bases). Per germline, CDR1 LGHDT and CDR2 YNNKEL (reference sequence). The CDR3 spans 19 residues. Trimming shortened V by 0 bases and J by 5 bases, and 22 bases separated the two germline ends.

The rearrangement uses TRBV2 and TRBJ1-1, with no clear D. The ends were cut back, 7 bases at V and 1 base at J, with 4 bases in the middle. CDR3 length: 11 amino acids. Germline lookup yields CDR1 SNHLY and CDR2 FYNNEI. CDR3 in DNA: TGTGCCAGCAATAGGAACACTGAAGCTTTCTTT. Translating gives CASNRNTEAFF.

The chain joins TRBV7-2 to TRBJ2-1; D might be TRBD1 or TRBD2, each matching 6 bases. The V gene lost 1 base and the J gene lost 9 bases, with 19 bases spanning the gap. This CDR3 spans 16 amino acids. Germline assignment: CDR1 SGHTA and CDR2 FQGNSA. CDR3 coding DNA: TGTGCCAGCAGCTTAGGCGGGACAATCCCTCAGGGTGAGCAGTTCTTC. Amino acids: CASSLGGTIPQGEQFF.

The chain uses TRBV5-1 and TRBJ1-2, with D unclear. The CDR3 contains 13 residues. Germline V gene lookup returns CDR1 SGHRS and CDR2 YFSETQ. Trimming took 4 bases from V and 3 from J, leaving 10 bases between them. CDR3 sequence: CASSDDGDYGYTF. As DNA, the CDR3 is TGCGCCAGCAGCGACGACGGAGACTATGGCTACACCTTC.

The V gene is TRBV18, the J gene TRBJ1-1; D is perhaps TRBD1 (5 bases). This CDR3 has 14 residues. V gave up 3 bases and J gave up 10 bases, with 18 bases separating them. The germline V gene has CDR1 KGHSH and CDR2 LQKENI. CDR3 DNA: TGTGCCAGCTCACCCGGGACGGCCGGAGGGATAGCTTTCTTT. It translates to CASSPGTAGGIAFF. The full variable domain, rest sourced from reference TRBV18 and TRBJ1-1, is NAGVMQNPRHLVRRRGQEARLRCSPMKGHSHVYWYRQLPEEGLKFMVYLQKENIIDESGMPKERFSAEFPKEGPSILRIQQVVRGDSAAYFCASSPGTAGGIAFFGQGTRLTVV.

This chain connects TRBV6-4 to TRBJ2-2, with TRBD1 matching over 8 bases. Germline V gene sequence: CDR1 MRHNA, CDR2 SNTAGT. CDR3 length equals 14 residues. Germline trimming cut 3 bases from V and 3 bases from J; bases unmatched to any gene: 0. CDR3 coding DNA: TGTGCCAGCAGTGAGGGACAGGACACCGGGGAGCTGTTTTTT. Protein product: CASSEGQDTGELFF.

This chain joins TRBV28 and TRBJ1-2; D gene ambiguous. This CDR3 spans 14 amino acids. V dropped 3 bases and J dropped 2 bases, with 10 bases sitting between them. Germline loops: CDR1 MDHEN, CDR2 SYDVKM. CDR3 region: CASSFGPTNYGYTF. The DNA of the CDR3 is TGTGCCAGCAGTTTCGGACCGACCAACTATGGCTACACCTTC.

The chain couples TRBV28 to TRBJ1-2; 10 bases are shared with TRBD1. Germline CDR1 is MDHEN and CDR2 is SYDVKM. The CDR3 runs to 16 residues. Trimming at V came to 6 bases and at J to 2 bases, leaving 9 bases not matched to a gene. Here the CDR3 DNA reads TGTGCCAGCAGCCCATTCGACAGGGGGCCGAACTATGGCTACACCTTC. This translates into CASSPFDRGPNYGYTF.

The chain couples TRBV9 to TRBJ2-7, with 7 bases matching TRBD2. The CDR3 sequence is 17 residues long. V trimming: 3 bases; J trimming: 0 bases; junction bases outside the gene matches: 12. Germline V gives CDR1 SGDLS, CDR2 YYNGEE. This CDR3 is CASSAQAGETSSYEQYF. DNA of the CDR3: TGTGCCAGCAGCGCCCAGGCGGGGGAGACGAGCTCCTACGAGCAGTACTTC.

The rearrangement links TRBV6-5 to TRBJ2-7; no definite D call. V shed 8 bases and J shed 3 bases, with 5 bases lying between them. The germline CDR1 and CDR2 sequences are MNHEY and SVGAGI. The CDR3 runs to 10 residues. CDR3 nucleotide sequence: TGTGCCAGCGGGCACTACGAGCAGTACTTC. It is translated as CASGHYEQYF.